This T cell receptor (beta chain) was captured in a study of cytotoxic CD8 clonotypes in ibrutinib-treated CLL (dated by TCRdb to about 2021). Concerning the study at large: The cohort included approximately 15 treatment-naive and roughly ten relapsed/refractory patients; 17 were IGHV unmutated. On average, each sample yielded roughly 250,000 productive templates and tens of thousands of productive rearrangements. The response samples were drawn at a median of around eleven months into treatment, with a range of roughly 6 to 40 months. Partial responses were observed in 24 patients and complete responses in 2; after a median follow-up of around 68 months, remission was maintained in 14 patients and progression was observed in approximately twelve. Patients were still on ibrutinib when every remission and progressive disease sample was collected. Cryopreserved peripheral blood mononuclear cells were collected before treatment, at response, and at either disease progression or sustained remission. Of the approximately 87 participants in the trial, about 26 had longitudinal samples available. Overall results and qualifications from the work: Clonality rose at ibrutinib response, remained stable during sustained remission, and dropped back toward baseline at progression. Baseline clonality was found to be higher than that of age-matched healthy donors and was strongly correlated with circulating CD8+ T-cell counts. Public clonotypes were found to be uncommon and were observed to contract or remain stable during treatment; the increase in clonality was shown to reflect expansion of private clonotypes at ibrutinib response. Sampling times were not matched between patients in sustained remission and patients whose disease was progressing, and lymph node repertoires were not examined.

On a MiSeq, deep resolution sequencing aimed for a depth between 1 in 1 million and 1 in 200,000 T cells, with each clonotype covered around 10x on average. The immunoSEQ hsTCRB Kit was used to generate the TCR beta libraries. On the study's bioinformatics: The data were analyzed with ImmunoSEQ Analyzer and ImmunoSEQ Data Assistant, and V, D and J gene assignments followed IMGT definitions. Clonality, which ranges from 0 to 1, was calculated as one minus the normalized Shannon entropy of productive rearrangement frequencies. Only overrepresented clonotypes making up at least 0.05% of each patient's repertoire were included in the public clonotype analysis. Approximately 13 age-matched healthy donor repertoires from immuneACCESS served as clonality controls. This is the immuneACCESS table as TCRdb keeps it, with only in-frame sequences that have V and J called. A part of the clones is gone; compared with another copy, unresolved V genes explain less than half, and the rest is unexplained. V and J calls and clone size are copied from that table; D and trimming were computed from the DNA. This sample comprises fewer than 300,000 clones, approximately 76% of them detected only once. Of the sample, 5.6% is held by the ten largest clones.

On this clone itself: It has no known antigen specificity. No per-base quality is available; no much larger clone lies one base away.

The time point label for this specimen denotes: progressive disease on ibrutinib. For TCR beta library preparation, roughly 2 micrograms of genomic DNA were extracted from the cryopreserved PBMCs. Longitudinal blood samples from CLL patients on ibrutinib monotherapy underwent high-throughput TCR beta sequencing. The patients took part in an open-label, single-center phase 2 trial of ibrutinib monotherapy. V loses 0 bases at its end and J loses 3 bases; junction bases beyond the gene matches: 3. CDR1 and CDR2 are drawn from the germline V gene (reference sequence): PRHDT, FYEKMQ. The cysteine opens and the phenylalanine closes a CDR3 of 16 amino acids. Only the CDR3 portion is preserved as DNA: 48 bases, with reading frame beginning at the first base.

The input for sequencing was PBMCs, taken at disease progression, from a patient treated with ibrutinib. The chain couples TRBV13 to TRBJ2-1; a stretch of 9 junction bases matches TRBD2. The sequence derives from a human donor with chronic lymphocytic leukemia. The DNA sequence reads TGTGCCAGCAGCTTAGGGCGGGGGGGACTCTACAATGAGCAGTTCTTC. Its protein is CASSLGRGGLYNEQFF.